A single sample is the source of the 22 T cell receptor beta chains below, sequenced in a study of blood T cell repertoires in COVID-19. Measured with immunoSEQ multiplex PCR; TCRdb has only the in-frame clones, and not every one. The table has about 190,000 clones, roughly 80% seen once. Material: peripheral blood. The receptors originated from a woman between 45 and 65 years old with acute or convalescent COVID-19.

In this sample, this clone turned up once. This CDR3 is CSVEDRYRYF. CDR3 sequence (DNA): TGCAGCGTTGAAGATCGGTATCGGTACTTC. The genes are TRBV29-1 and TRBJ2-7, with D hard to call. Trimming removed 0 bases from V and 12 bases from J, with 9 bases in between. Germline CDR1 reads SQVTM; CDR2 reads ANQGSEA. The CDR3 loop spans 10 amino acids.

J is TRBJ2-5 and V is TRBV10-3; D is unclear. Germline-derived CDR1 and CDR2 are ENHRY and SYGVKD. This CDR3 spans 12 amino acids. V was cut by 4 bases and J by 3 bases, with 6 bases left in between. This chain's CDR3 is CAISATEETQYF. CDR3 in DNA: TGTGCCATCAGTGCCACTGAAGAGACCCAGTACTTC.

This clone came up once. The chain is built from TRBV5-4 and TRBJ1-2, with 9 bases matching TRBD1. V shed 0 bases, J shed 5 bases, and the junction held 2 bases outside the gene matches. Looked up from germline, CDR1 is SGHNT and CDR2 is YYREEE (reference sequence). This CDR3 contains 14 residues. The CDR3 DNA reads as TGTGCCAGCAGCTTGGCCGGGACAGGGTATGGCTACACCTTC. This translates into CASSLAGTGYGYTF.

This clone has only a few counts. The CDR3 loop is CASSLSFYGYTF. CDR3 DNA sequence: TGTGCCAGCAGCCTCTCGTTCTATGGCTACACCTTC. The chain is built from TRBV12-3 or TRBV12-4 and TRBJ1-2; the D is unclear. The germline V and J ends were trimmed by 6 bases and 4 bases, with 9 bases remaining between them. The CDR3 covers 12 residues.

The chain couples TRBV3-1 (or the pseudogene TRBV3-2) to TRBJ2-3; TRBD2 matches 9 bases. Germline loops: CDR1 LGHDT, CDR2 YNNKEL (reference sequence). CDR3 size: 12 residues. V dropped 9 bases and J dropped 3; count of bases not matched to a gene: 1. The CDR3 DNA sequence: TGTGCCAGTGCGGGGGGGACAGATACGCAGTATTTT. Amino acids: CASAGGTDTQYF.

CDR3 sequence reads: CASSPLKTLEAQYF. The CDR3 DNA reads as TGTGCCAGCTCACCACTAAAGACCCTCGAGGCCCAGTACTTC. The chain couples TRBV18 to TRBJ2-5; unclear D gene. Germline CDR1 KGHSH, CDR2 LQKENI. The CDR3 extends over 14 amino acids. Trimming took 1 base from V and 9 from J, leaving 15 bases between them. Combining the CDR3 with reference TRBV18 and TRBJ2-5 gives the whole variable domain NAGVMQNPRHLVRRRGQEARLRCSPMKGHSHVYWYRQLPEEGLKFMVYLQKENIIDESGMPKERFSAEFPKEGPSILRIQQVVRGDSAAYFCASSPLKTLEAQYFGPGTRLLVL.

This sequence joins TRBV24-1 and TRBJ2-5; 8 bases map to TRBD1. V trimming: 1 base; J trimming: 5 bases; junction bases outside the gene matches: 5. The CDR3 runs 15 residues. Looked up from germline, CDR1 is KGHDR and CDR2 is SFDVKD. CDR3 sequence reads: CATSDFGQGWETQYF. Here the CDR3 DNA reads TGTGCCACCAGTGATTTTGGACAGGGATGGGAGACCCAGTACTTC.

The rearrangement uses TRBV6-5 and TRBJ2-1; 8 nucleotides line up with TRBD1. The CDR3 spans 16 residues. In germline, CDR1 is MNHEY, CDR2 SVGAGI. Trimming removed 4 bases from V and 0 bases from J; junction bases left unmatched: 5. In DNA, the CDR3 is TGTGCCAGCAGTTCAGGACAGGGCGGCTCCTACAATGAGCAGTTCTTC. Protein sequence: CASSSGQGGSYNEQFF.

The rearrangement links TRBV29-1 to TRBJ2-1; TRBD1 aligns across 9 bases. The CDR3 has 14 residues. Trimming took 3 bases from V and 8 from J; bases not matched to a gene: 8. Germline lookup yields CDR1 SQVTM and CDR2 ANQGSEA. CDR3 protein: CSVDSDRGVDEQFF. The CDR3, as DNA: TGCAGCGTTGATTCGGACAGGGGTGTGGATGAGCAGTTCTTC.

The V call is TRBV19, the J call TRBJ2-6; 9 nucleotides line up with TRBD2. This CDR3 is built from 16 residues. In germline, CDR1 is LNHDA, CDR2 SQIVND (reference sequence). The J segment lost 2 bases and the V segment lost 6 bases, leaving 5 bases of the junction unmatched. CDR3 in DNA: TGTGCCAGTAGCCCGGCGGGGGGGCCTGGGGCCAACGTCCTGACTTTC. It yields the protein CASSPAGGPGANVLTF.

This clone was counted a single time. The chain has TRBV19 and TRBJ2-7; D is perhaps TRBD1 (5 bases). The germline V and J ends were trimmed by 5 bases and 5 bases, with 16 bases remaining between them. Germline V gives CDR1 LNHDA, CDR2 SQIVND (reference sequence). The CDR3 is made up of 14 amino acids. This CDR3 is CASSWGPTENEQYF. The CDR3 coding sequence is TGTGCCAGTAGTTGGGGCCCGACAGAAAACGAGCAGTACTTC.

The CDR3 here is CASSLGASGETDTQYF. DNA of the CDR3: TGTGCCAGCAGCTTAGGGGCTAGCGGGGAGACAGATACGCAGTATTTT. The chain combines TRBV11-3 with TRBJ2-3; 9 bases are a match to TRBD2. The V and J ends lost 1 base and 3 bases, in that order; junction bases with no gene match: 5. The CDR3 spans 16 residues. Per the germline V gene, CDR1 is SGHNT and CDR2 is YENEEA.

The genes are TRBV24-1 and TRBJ1-6, with 9 bases lining up with TRBD1. This CDR3 is 16 amino acids long. Unmatched junction bases numbered 1, after V lost 1 base and J lost 4 bases. Looked up from germline, CDR1 is KGHDR and CDR2 is SFDVKD. The CDR3 DNA sequence: TGTGCCACCAGTGATTTAGACAGGGGGTATAATTCACCCCTCCACTTT. It specifies CATSDLDRGYNSPLHF.

This rearrangement joins TRBV5-4 to TRBJ2-5; D unclear. From germline, CDR1 is SGHNT and CDR2 YYREEE (reference sequence). The CDR3 length is 13 residues. Trimming removed 0 bases at V and 7 bases at J, with 10 bases between. As DNA, the CDR3 is TGTGCCAGCAGCTTGGGTCGCCTCGGGACCCAGTACTTC. Its translation is CASSLGRLGTQYF.

The gene calls are TRBV27 and TRBJ1-2; D perhaps matches TRBD1 (5 bases). Germline V gene sequence: CDR1 MNHEY, CDR2 SMNVEV (reference sequence). The CDR3 is made up of 14 amino acids. The V end lost 6 bases, the J end lost 6 bases, and 17 bases lay between the germline ends. CDR3 protein: CASSAGPRSNGYTF. The CDR3, as DNA: TGTGCCAGCAGCGCGGGACCGCGCTCGAATGGCTACACCTTC.

This rearrangement joins TRBV9 to TRBJ1-1; no definite D call. Germline V gene data show CDR1 as SGDLS and CDR2 as YYNGEE. The CDR3 has 15 amino acids. V shed 0 bases and J shed 4 bases, with 13 bases lying between them. Here the CDR3 reads CASSVVSGGSTEAFF. CDR3 DNA sequence: TGTGCCAGCAGCGTAGTCTCTGGCGGCAGCACTGAAGCTTTCTTT.

The chain employs TRBV5-8 and TRBJ2-1; D remains unclear. The germline V gene has CDR1 SGHTS and CDR2 YDEGEE. Trimming left V 4 bases short and J 7 bases short, with 6 bases between. This CDR3 has 11 residues. Written as DNA, the CDR3 is TGTGCCAGCAGCAGGCGGAATGAGCAGTTCTTC. Its translation: CASSRRNEQFF. Based on the CDR3 plus reference TRBV5-8 and TRBJ2-1, the full variable domain is EAGVTQSPTHLIKTRGQQATLRCSPISGHTSVYWYQQALGLGLQFLLWYDEGEERNRGNFPPRFSGRQFPNYSSELNVNALELEDSALYLCASSRRNEQFFGPGTRLTVL.

The table lists this clone with many counts. The J gene is TRBJ2-1, the V gene TRBV6-1, with 8 nucleotides matching TRBD1. This CDR3 has 16 residues. J lost 7 bases, V lost 4 bases, and 12 bases had no gene match. Per the germline V gene, CDR1 is MNHNS and CDR2 is SASEGT. CDR3: CASSVLPGQGRNEQFF. CDR3 in DNA: TGTGCCAGCAGTGTCCTCCCCGGACAGGGTCGGAATGAGCAGTTCTTC.

This clone was observed a single time. The genes are TRBV5-1 and TRBJ2-7, with TRBD1 matching 9 bases. The germline CDR1 and CDR2 sequences are SGHRS and YFSETQ. V lost 2 bases to trimming and J lost 5 bases; unmatched junction nucleotides: 5. CDR3 length: 14 amino acids. The CDR3, as DNA: TGCGCCAGCAGCTTCAGGACAGGGGTCGACGAGCAGTACTTC. As protein: CASSFRTGVDEQYF. The full variable domain, with the rest looked up from reference TRBV5-1 and TRBJ2-7, is KAGVTQTPRYLIKTRGQQVTLSCSPISGHRSVSWYQQTPGQGLQFLFEYFSETQRNKGNFPGRFSGRQFSNSRSEMNVSTLELGDSALYLCASSFRTGVDEQYFGPGTRLTVT.

This CDR3 reads CSVLSWSADTQYF. CDR3 DNA sequence: TGCAGCGTTCTTTCCTGGAGTGCAGATACGCAGTATTTT. The V gene is TRBV29-1, the J gene TRBJ2-3, with D hard to call. Deletions cut 5 bases from V and 4 bases from J, with 13 bases between. The CDR3 consists of 13 residues. Per the germline V gene, CDR1 is SQVTM and CDR2 is ANQGSEA.

V and J are TRBV24-1 and TRBJ2-1; D perhaps matches TRBD1 (5 bases). The CDR3 length is 13 residues. V was cut by 7 bases and J by 5 bases, with 11 bases left in between. The germline V gene encodes CDR1 KGHDR and CDR2 SFDVKD. In DNA form, the CDR3 reads TGTGCCACCAGGGGGCCGGCTAACAATGAGCAGTTCTTC. Translating gives CATRGPANNEQFF.

There are a few counts of this clone. This chain links TRBV15 with TRBJ2-7; 8 positions agree with TRBD1. The J segment lost 2 bases and the V segment lost 6 bases, leaving 6 bases of the junction unmatched. The CDR3 length is 14 residues. From germline, CDR1 is LNHNV and CDR2 YYDKDF (reference sequence). CDR3 amino acids: CATRSGTGPYEQYF. The DNA of the CDR3 is TGTGCCACCAGATCCGGGACAGGACCCTACGAGCAGTACTTC.